The clone carrying this T cell receptor beta chain was detected once. The antigen is unknown. The entry originates in a study of memory CD4+ T cells and cytomegalovirus serostatus. Study background: This sample comes from healthy Belgian adults, under 10 CMV seropositive, approximately 22 seronegative.

Single viable CD3+CD4+CD8-CD45RO+ cells were sorted as the memory CD4+ T cells. Whole-study results and caveats: The CMV-associated TCR signature appears largely within the CD4+ memory repertoire. About 40% of the roughly 160 known CMV-associated TCRbeta sequences appeared in CD4+ memory.

This CDR3 comprises 13 residues. The V gene's germline CDR1 is SGHNT and CDR2 YENEEA. V shed 4 bases, J shed 5 bases, and the junction held 1 base outside the gene matches. Per the authors' pipeline: After removing out-of-frame reads, 2 million to 2.5 million distinct TCRbeta sequences remained. The data were produced by immunoSEQ multiplex PCR, yet TCRdb's version contains in-frame clones alone and is incomplete. D and trimming were read from the DNA, whereas the V and J calls and clone size are those reported in that table. Counted here are around 50,000 clones, around 80% occurring once; the ten biggest clones make up more than 1%.

This chain links TRBV11-3 with TRBJ2-2; 7 bases align to TRBD1. The sample taken for sequencing was memory CD4+ T cells from blood. The clonotype was recovered from an adult in good health and CMV-seronegative. The CDR3 DNA follows: TGTGCCAGCAGCTCGGGACAGACCGGGGAGCTGTTTTTT. Translation: CASSSGQTGELFF.